What follows is one T cell receptor (beta chain) and its context. Its antigen is unknown. The record originates from a study of CD4 T cells in relation to SARS-CoV-2 and coronaviruses. Study results and caveats: Pre-pandemic and post-infection samples never came from the same donor. In approximately 70% of donors, memory CD4+ clonotypes crossrecognized SARS-CoV-2 and at least one common cold coronavirus spike.

Unexposed donor CD4+ T cells date from about 2010-2018, before the COVID-19 pandemic. The cells were cultured for 10 days before CD4+ T cells were isolated. V shed 6 bases and J shed 7 bases, with 13 bases lying between them. The CDR3 spans 12 residues. Germline loops: CDR1 SNHLY, CDR2 FYNNEI. Measured with immunoSEQ multiplex PCR; TCRdb has only the in-frame clones, and not every one. The sample contains 20,000 to 25,000 clones, 76% of which appear only once. This TCR was sampled from a human donor in good health. The chain employs TRBV2 and TRBJ2-7; no definite D call. The sample comprised CD4+ T cells from PBMCs, cultured in vitro. The CDR3 sequence: CASSGFREEQYF. The CDR3, as DNA: TGTGCCAGCAGCGGGTTTCGTGAGGAGCAGTACTTC.